This T cell receptor (beta chain) was documented in a study of T cells in Graves' hyperthyroidism and ophthalmopathy. The CDR3 consists of 13 residues. Germline-derived CDR1 and CDR2 are SGHNT and YYREEE (reference sequence). V lost 7 bases to trimming and J lost 6 bases, with 16 bases between them. There were TCR beta CDR3 regions amplified from RNA transcripts. The TCR CDR3 first-round RT-PCR relied on the HTBI primer set. TCRdb ran MiXCR on the multiplex PCR reads and lists one entry per CDR3 protein. Of approximately 400,000 distinct CDR3 sequences listed, less than 20% were seen once; the top ten hold over 35%. Together with thyroid ultrasound, orbital computed tomography, serum thyroxine and TRAb, clinical symptoms were used for diagnoses. This clonotype appeared a few times.

This chain joins TRBV5-4 and TRBJ1-2, with D possibly being TRBD1 (5 bases). The TCR comes from a man between 18 and 29 years old with Graves' ophthalmopathy. Sequenced: blood. CDR3 sequence (DNA): TGTGCCAGCGGGGAGGCCGGGGGACATGGCTACACCTTC. Its translation is CASGEAGGHGYTF.